These 4 T cell receptor beta chains came from one sample sequenced in a study of radiation and T cells in renal cell carcinoma. Noted treatment: 15 Gy SBRT to primary tumor, nephrectomy 4 weeks later. Sequencing used immunoSEQ multiplex PCR; TCRdb keeps in-frame clones, though not all of them. The table includes about 16,000 clones, 50% detected once. This sample comprised tumor tissue, obtained from a patient whose treatment included radiotherapy and nephrectomy. The receptors derive from a woman aged 55-75 years with renal cell carcinoma.

The genes are TRBV21-1 and TRBJ1-1; TRBD1, the D gene given by the table, was not confirmed from the DNA. TRBV21-1 is a known pseudogene. This CDR3 region has 19 residues. The CDR3, as DNA: TGTGCCAGCAGCAAGAGCCGCGTCCCAGACAGGGGGAACAACACTGAAGCTTTCTTT. Translation: CASSKSRVPDRGNNTEAFF.

This clone was counted once. The chain combines TRBV2 with TRBJ1-3; the D is unclear. The V gene's germline CDR1 is SNHLY and CDR2 FYNNEI. Between the trimmed V and J ends, which lost 8 bases and 0 bases, there was a span of 14 bases. This CDR3 has 15 residues. CDR3 nucleotides: TGTGCCAGCCAAGTTCCTAAGTCCTCTGGAAACACCATATATTTT. Its protein product is CASQVPKSSGNTIYF.

CDR3 amino acids: CAWSGTGRSNYGYTF. The CDR3 bases are TGTGCCTGGAGTGGGACGGGAAGGTCTAACTATGGCTACACCTTC. The chain joins TRBV30 to TRBJ1-2, with D unresolved. V was pared by 1 base and J by 0 bases, with 12 bases between. Germline V gene sequence: CDR1 GTSNPN, CDR2 SVGIG (reference sequence). The CDR3 length is 15 residues.

This clone was picked up many times. The CDR3 nucleotides are TGTGCCAGTCACTCGGGACAGGGGGCAGATACGCAGTATTTT. Protein product: CASHSGQGADTQYF. The V call is TRBV19, the J call TRBJ2-3; 11 bases fit TRBD1. Germline-derived CDR1 and CDR2 are LNHDA and SQIVND (reference sequence). The CDR3 has 14 residues. V shed 8 bases and J 4 bases; nucleotides not matched to a gene: 5.